The 8 T cell receptor beta chains given below trace back to one sample, sequenced in a study of shared clonotypes between healthy human individuals. TCRdb keeps only in-frame clones here, not all; method: immunoSEQ multiplex PCR. There are hundreds of thousands of clones in the sample; roughly 95% occur only once, and around 0.11% lies in the top ten. CD45RO-negative, CCR7-positively selected cells formed the naive CD8 fraction, excluding terminally differentiated effector memory CD45RA+ cells. Sequenced sample: naive CD8+ T cells sorted from blood. Source of these receptors: a woman aged 25 to 39 in good health.

The V gene is TRBV4-1, the J gene TRBJ1-1, with 7 bases identical to TRBD1. Germline V gene sequence: CDR1 MGHRA, CDR2 YSYEKL. The CDR3 has 17 residues. V dropped 0 bases and J dropped 0; count of bases not matched to a gene: 7. The CDR3 DNA follows: TGCGCCAGCAGCCAAGAGGGACAGCTCTTCATGAACACTGAAGCTTTCTTT. Encoded protein: CASSQEGQLFMNTEAFF.

This clone was counted once. The chain has TRBV7-7 and TRBJ2-5; D perhaps matches TRBD2 (5 bases). The germline gives CDR1 SSHAT, CDR2 FNYEAQ (reference sequence). The V and J ends lost 6 bases and 6 bases respectively, with 20 bases between them. The CDR3 contains 15 residues. In nucleotides, the CDR3 is TGTGCCAGCAGTTCCTTTCGGGGTCTAACCCAGACCCAGTACTTC. Its protein is CASSSFRGLTQTQYF.

The chain carries TRBV12-5 and TRBJ2-3, with TRBD2 identical over 7 bases. V gave up 1 base and J gave up 0 bases; unmatched junction bases: 4. The CDR3 has 16 residues. Per the germline V gene, CDR1 is LGHNT and CDR2 is FRNRAP. The CDR3 coding sequence is TGTGCTAGTGGTTTGGGGACTAGATCTAGCACAGATACGCAGTATTTT. This encodes CASGLGTRSSTDTQYF.

The V and J genes are TRBV27 and TRBJ2-7; D might be TRBD2 (5 bases). V lost 8 bases and J lost 2, with 13 bases in between. This CDR3 spans 13 amino acids. Looked up from germline, CDR1 is MNHEY and CDR2 is SMNVEV (reference sequence). The DNA for the CDR3 is TGTGCCAGCGGTTGGGCGGGTACCTACGAGCAGTACTTC. Protein product: CASGWAGTYEQYF.

Worth noting for this clone: Other DNA sequences of this sample code for an identical CDR3. The chain recombines TRBV2 with TRBJ2-7; D ambiguous. Trimming cost V 3 bases and J 0 bases, with 6 bases left between them. The CDR3 extends over 13 amino acids. CDR1 is SNHLY, CDR2 FYNNEI, per germline. CDR3 DNA: TGTGCCAGCAGTGATGGGGTCTCCTACGAGCAGTACTTC. It translates to CASSDGVSYEQYF. The complete variable domain, with remaining parts taken from reference TRBV2 and TRBJ2-7, reads EPEVTQTPSHQVTQMGQEVILRCVPISNHLYFYWYRQILGQKVEFLVSFYNNEISEKSEIFDDQFSVERPDGSNFTLKIRSTKLEDSAMYFCASSDGVSYEQYFGPGTRLTVT.

This clone is a singleton in its sample. The chain joins TRBV9 to TRBJ2-1, with D maybe TRBD2 (5 bases). The CDR3 contains 16 residues. V lost 4 bases, J lost 0 bases, and 14 bases lay in between. Germline loops: CDR1 SGDLS, CDR2 YYNGEE. CDR3 sequence (DNA): TGTGCCAGCAGCTCTAACCTAGCTACCTCCTACAATGAGCAGTTCTTC. Translating gives CASSSNLATSYNEQFF.

The chain carries TRBV5-6 and TRBJ2-1, with D hard to call. The V end was cut by 2 bases, the J end by 2 bases, with 17 bases between. The CDR3 length is 17 residues. Germline V gene data show CDR1 as SGHDT and CDR2 as YYEEEE. The CDR3, as DNA: TGTGCCAGCAGCTTTCGTTCTGGAGAAGGACCCTACAATGAGCAGTTCTTC. Amino acids: CASSFRSGEGPYNEQFF. The full variable domain, its missing parts supplied by reference TRBV5-6 and TRBJ2-1, is DAGVTQSPTHLIKTRGQQVTLRCSPKSGHDTVSWYQQALGQGPQFIFQYYEEEERQRGNFPDRFSGHQFPNYSSELNVNALLLGDSALYLCASSFRSGEGPYNEQFFGPGTRLTVL.

V gene TRBV29-1 combines with J gene TRBJ2-5, with TRBD1 matching 9 bases. The end of the DNA aligns better with TRBJ2-7, so the J call may be wrong. The germline CDR1 and CDR2 sequences are SQVTM and ANQGSEA. CDR3 size: 13 residues. The DNA of the CDR3 is TGCAGCGTCGAGGCGGACAGGGGTTACGAGCAGTACTTC. It specifies CSVEADRGYEQYF.